This TCR beta chain was recorded in a study of blood T cell repertoires in COVID-19. Turning to the study itself: Acute and convalescent COVID-19 specimens originated in the United States, Italy and Spain.

This table comes from immunoSEQ multiplex PCR, and its TCRdb copy is limited to in-frame clones, with some not included. There are about 150,000 clones in the sample; 85% to 90% occur only once, and about 15% lies in the top ten. Trimming stripped 3 bases from V and 2 bases from J, with 13 bases between. CDR1 and CDR2 from the germline V gene are MNHNS and SASEGT. The CDR3 has 15 amino acids. The chain has TRBV6-1 and TRBJ2-5, with unresolved D. The TCR comes from a woman aged 40 to 49 with acute or convalescent COVID-19. Sequenced input: peripheral blood. The chain's CDR3 is CASSEMIFLQETQYF. CDR3 in DNA: TGTGCCAGCAGTGAGATGATTTTCCTACAAGAGACCCAGTACTTC.